This passage covers 26 T cell receptor beta chains from one sample sequenced in a study of cytomegalovirus exposure and HLA in healthy donors. Use of 60 Vbeta and 13 Jbeta primers characterized the PCR. TCRdb's copy holds only in-frame clones and misses some; the assay was immunoSEQ multiplex PCR. The sample contains 150,000 to 200,000 clones, roughly four fifths of which appear only once. What was sequenced was PBMCs. These receptors were obtained from a man in his late teens or twenties in good health and CMV-seronegative.

The genes are TRBV19 and TRBJ2-7, with D possibly being TRBD1 (6 bases). CDR1 is LNHDA, CDR2 SQIVND, per germline (reference sequence). V gave up 1 base and J gave up 4 bases, with 11 bases separating them. This CDR3 spans 14 amino acids. The chain's CDR3 is CASSIGGHTYEQYF. CDR3 sequence (DNA): TGTGCCAGTAGTATAGGGGGGCACACGTACGAGCAGTACTTC.

On this clone itself: One junction end does not reproduce the germline sequence, and a read error may be involved. The V gene is TRBV7-7, the J gene TRBJ2-2, with D unresolved. The CDR3 runs to 15 residues. CDR1 and CDR2 from the germline V gene are SSHAT and FNYEAQ (reference sequence). In DNA, the CDR3 is TGTGCTAGCAGCTTAGGAACGGTTTCGACCGGGGAGCTGTTTTTT. It codes for CASSLGTVSTGELFF.

A few counts support this clone. V is TRBV9 and J is TRBJ2-1; unclear D gene. The CDR3 has 15 amino acids. V shed 0 bases and J shed 0 bases, with 7 bases lying between them. The V gene's germline CDR1 is SGDLS and CDR2 YYNGEE. CDR3 bases: TGTGCCAGCAGCGTAGTAGCTACCTCCTACAATGAGCAGTTCTTC. The encoded protein is CASSVVATSYNEQFF.

CDR3: CASSQGQGSGANVLTF. In DNA, the CDR3 is TGTGCCAGCAGCCAGGGACAGGGCTCCGGGGCCAACGTCCTGACTTTC. The chain is built from TRBV4-2 and TRBJ2-6, with 9 bases lining up with TRBD1. The ends lost 3 bases at V and 4 bases at J; junction bases unmatched: 4. From germline, CDR1 is LGHNA and CDR2 YNFKEQ. The CDR3 has 16 residues.

This sequence joins TRBV13 and TRBJ1-1; 7 bases line up with TRBD1. CDR1 is PRHDT and CDR2 is FYEKMQ in the germline V gene (reference sequence). This CDR3 region has 13 residues. J lost 3 bases, V lost 5 bases, and 3 bases had no gene match. CDR3 coding DNA: TGTGCCAGCAGCCCCACAGGGGACACTGAAGCTTTCTTT. It yields the protein CASSPTGDTEAFF.

This chain joins TRBV19 and TRBJ1-6; a possible D gene is TRBD1 (6 bases). Trimming stripped 0 bases from V and 6 bases from J, with 12 bases between. The CDR3 has 16 amino acids. Germline V CDR1 and CDR2: LNHDA, SQIVND (reference sequence). This CDR3 reads CASSIDGQPLNSPLHF. The CDR3 coding sequence is TGTGCCAGTAGTATAGACGGACAGCCGCTTAATTCACCCCTCCACTTT. The whole variable domain, remainder taken from reference TRBV19 and TRBJ1-6, is DGGITQSPKYLFRKEGQNVTLSCEQNLNHDAMYWYRQDPGQGLRLIYYSQIVNDFQKGDIAEGYSVSREKKESFPLTVTSAQKNPTAFYLCASSIDGQPLNSPLHFGNGTRLTVT.

CDR3 DNA: TGTGCCACCAGCAGAAATAAGGGCAGCGGGACCCCTCGGGAGCAGTACTTC. Residues: CATSRNKGSGTPREQYF. The chain has TRBV15 and TRBJ2-7; 7 bases align to TRBD2. CDR3 length: 17 residues. CDR1 is LNHNV and CDR2 is YYDKDF in the germline V gene (reference sequence). The junction had 17 bases not matched to a gene; V was cut back by 2 bases and J by 7 bases.

The count of this clone is one. CDR3 sequence: CAISGGASGSYNEQFF. In DNA, the CDR3 is TGTGCCATCAGTGGAGGCGCTAGCGGGTCCTACAATGAGCAGTTCTTC. V and J are TRBV10-3 and TRBJ2-1; 8 positions agree with TRBD2. Trimming cost V 4 bases and J 1 base; bases outside gene matches: 6. Germline V CDR1 and CDR2: ENHRY, SYGVKD. This CDR3 has 16 amino acids.

This chain links TRBV5-1 with TRBJ2-3, with 10 positions matching TRBD2. Per germline, CDR1 SGHRS and CDR2 YFSETQ. The V segment lost 3 bases and the J segment 1 base; nucleotides outside the gene matches: 5. This CDR3 region has 16 residues. The chain's CDR3 is CASSSTTSGRTDTQYF. CDR3 bases: TGCGCCAGCAGCTCGACGACTAGCGGGCGCACAGATACGCAGTATTTT.

The genes are TRBV18 and TRBJ1-2, with D tentatively TRBD1 (6 bases). Trimming cost V 3 bases and J 4 bases, with 15 bases left between them. The CDR3 is 15 amino acids. Germline values: CDR1 KGHSH, CDR2 LQKENI. Here the CDR3 reads CASSPGTPSGYGYTF. The CDR3, as DNA: TGTGCCAGCTCACCTGGGACACCATCGGGCTATGGCTACACCTTC.

This sequence joins TRBV7-2 and TRBJ2-7; the D gene is possibly TRBD2 (5 bases). Germline V CDR1 and CDR2: SGHTA, FQGNSA. The CDR3 is 13 residues long. V dropped 5 bases and J dropped 4 bases, with 12 bases sitting between them. CDR3 loop: CASSEIGLYEQYF. The CDR3 DNA follows: TGTGCCAGCAGCGAGATTGGACTTTACGAGCAGTACTTC.

The rearrangement uses TRBV2 and TRBJ2-1; the D is unclear. The germline V gene has CDR1 SNHLY and CDR2 FYNNEI. V was trimmed by 7 bases and J by 0 bases, leaving 10 bases between them. The CDR3 is 14 amino acids. CDR3 protein: CASKRESSYNEQFF. The DNA of the CDR3 is TGTGCCAGCAAACGCGAAAGCTCCTACAATGAGCAGTTCTTC.

The chain recombines TRBV11-3 with TRBJ2-2; D is possibly TRBD1 (6 bases). CDR1 is SGHNT and CDR2 is YENEEA in the germline V gene. This CDR3 is built from 16 residues. V was pared by 1 base and J by 0 bases, with 9 bases between. CDR3 nucleotide sequence: TGTGCCAGCAGCTTAGGTGGGGGCGCGAACACCGGGGAGCTGTTTTTT. It translates to CASSLGGGANTGELFF.

A few counts support this clone. J is TRBJ1-1 and V is TRBV7-9, with 7 positions matching TRBD1. Germline V gene sequence: CDR1 SEHNR, CDR2 FQNEAQ (reference sequence). Trimming at V came to 5 bases and at J to 5 bases, leaving 11 bases not matched to a gene. The CDR3 consists of 15 residues. The CDR3 protein is CASSGTRDSQTEAFF. The CDR3, as DNA: TGTGCCAGCAGCGGTACTAGGGACAGCCAAACTGAAGCTTTCTTT.

The chain has TRBV7-8 and TRBJ1-3; 7 bases match TRBD1. Trimming at V came to 3 bases and at J to 4 bases, leaving 9 bases not matched to a gene. The CDR3 has 16 residues. From germline, CDR1 is SGHVS and CDR2 FQNEAQ. CDR3 sequence: CASSLRERGPGNTIYF. CDR3 sequence (DNA): TGTGCCAGCAGCTTGAGGGAGAGGGGGCCAGGAAACACCATATATTTT.

This clone was seen once. This chain connects TRBV14 to TRBJ2-1; 9 bases are shared with TRBD2. The germline V gene has CDR1 SGHDN and CDR2 FVKESK. The V segment lost 4 bases and the J segment 3 bases; nucleotides outside the gene matches: 7. The CDR3 loop spans 16 amino acids. This CDR3 is CASSPGWRGGYNEQFF. In nucleotides, the CDR3 is TGTGCCAGCAGCCCTGGATGGCGGGGGGGCTACAATGAGCAGTTCTTC.

The rearrangement uses TRBV4-2 and TRBJ2-7, with TRBD1 matching 10 bases. CDR1 and CDR2 from the germline V gene are LGHNA and YNFKEQ. CDR3 length: 14 residues. The ends lost 4 bases at V and 5 bases at J; junction bases unmatched: 5. This CDR3 is CASSRDRGLDEQYF. DNA of the CDR3: TGTGCCAGCAGCCGGGACAGGGGACTCGACGAGCAGTACTTC.

This chain connects TRBV6-5 to TRBJ2-7; 8 nucleotides match TRBD1. The CDR3 has 15 amino acids. The V segment lost 0 bases and the J segment 3 bases; nucleotides outside the gene matches: 4. The germline CDR1 and CDR2 sequences are MNHEY and SVGAGI. The CDR3 coding sequence is TGTGCCAGCAGTTACTCGGGGACAGGAATCTACGAGCAGTACTTC. Translation gives CASSYSGTGIYEQYF.

The chain links TRBV28 to TRBJ1-1; D uncertain. The germline gives CDR1 MDHEN, CDR2 SYDVKM. V gave up 7 bases and J gave up 6 bases, with 15 bases separating them. The CDR3 length is 13 residues. CDR3 DNA sequence: TGTGCCAGCATAGAAGGATCCCGGGCTGAAGCTTTCTTT. This gives the protein CASIEGSRAEAFF.

This clone was seen a single time. V and J are TRBV15 and TRBJ1-2; D is ambiguous. Per germline, CDR1 LNHNV and CDR2 YYDKDF (reference sequence). This CDR3 spans 14 amino acids. V shed 0 bases and J shed 12 bases, with 17 bases lying between them. The DNA for the CDR3 is TGTGCCACCAGCAGAGATAGAACAGCCCCCCTGGACACCTTC. It encodes CATSRDRTAPLDTF.

The V and J genes are TRBV19 and TRBJ1-6; a weak D match, TRBD1 (6 bases). The CDR3 sequence is 13 residues long. V shed 7 bases and J shed 5 bases, with 9 bases lying between them. From germline, CDR1 is LNHDA and CDR2 SQIVND (reference sequence). This CDR3 is CASKNRDNSPLHF. In DNA form, the CDR3 reads TGTGCCAGTAAAAACAGGGATAATTCACCCCTCCACTTT.

The chain links TRBV7-9 to TRBJ2-5, with TRBD2 matching 10 bases. The J call is uncertain, as TRBJ2-7 better fits the DNA end. The CDR3 loop spans 16 amino acids. The V gene's germline CDR1 is SEHNR and CDR2 FQNEAQ (reference sequence). This chain's CDR3 is CASRPRLAGSWNEQYF. DNA of the CDR3: TGTGCCAGCAGACCTAGACTAGCGGGTTCATGGAACGAGCAGTACTTC.

This clone appeared once. The V call is TRBV27, the J call TRBJ1-6; TRBD1 aligns across 8 bases. CDR3 length: 19 residues. Germline CDR1 and CDR2: MNHEY and SMNVEV (reference sequence). After removal of 5 bases from V and 8 bases from J, the junction contained 20 bases not matched to a gene. CDR3 region: CASSEIAVDRAPEDSPLHF. The CDR3 nucleotides are TGTGCCAGCAGTGAAATTGCGGTGGACAGGGCCCCAGAAGATTCACCCCTCCACTTT.

Written as DNA, the CDR3 is TGCGCCAGCAGCCAAGATGTCAGCGGCTACGAGCAGTACTTC. This gives the protein CASSQDVSGYEQYF. The chain uses TRBV4-1 and TRBJ2-7, with D possibly TRBD2 on 5 matching bases. V lost 0 bases, J lost 3 bases, and 9 bases lay in between. The germline V gene encodes CDR1 MGHRA and CDR2 YSYEKL. CDR3 length: 14 residues.

The chain carries TRBV7-2 and TRBJ2-5; D may be TRBD1 (6 bases). Germline lookup yields CDR1 SGHTA and CDR2 FQGNSA. The V and J ends lost 3 bases and 2 bases respectively, with 16 bases between them. CDR3 size: 16 residues. As DNA, the CDR3 is TGTGCCAGCAGCTTCTCACCCGCAGGGGATCAAGAGACCCAGTACTTC. It translates to CASSFSPAGDQETQYF.

CDR3 coding DNA: TGTGCCAGCACCATAGGGGGGAGGGCCGGTTACGATACGCAGTATTTT. Translating it yields CASTIGGRAGYDTQYF. The chain uses TRBV5-6 and TRBJ2-3, with a possible D match to TRBD2 (7 bases). This CDR3 region has 16 residues. Germline V CDR1 and CDR2: SGHDT, YYEEEE. V gave up 6 bases and J gave up 6 bases, with 23 bases separating them.